One and the same sample provided the 28 T cell receptor beta chains below, sequenced in a study of PD-1 blockade in classical Hodgkin lymphoma. Relapses following autologous stem cell transplantation were seen in all patients, with brentuximab vedotin exposure varying. Method: immunoSEQ multiplex PCR; TCRdb's copy keeps in-frame clones and lacks some. This table has about 94,000 clones, approximately 89% appearing once. Specimen: peripheral blood mononuclear cells (PBMCs), collected before the second cycle of nivolumab. The receptor source for this set is a human donor with classical Hodgkin lymphoma.

The chain uses TRBV5-1 and TRBJ2-7; D gene unclear. This CDR3 spans 15 amino acids. Looked up from germline, CDR1 is SGHRS and CDR2 is YFSETQ. The V and J ends lost 4 bases and 0 bases respectively, with 14 bases between them. The CDR3 loop reads CASSAADIASYEQYF. The CDR3 bases are TGCGCCAGCAGCGCGGCCGACATCGCCTCCTACGAGCAGTACTTC. The complete variable domain, with remaining parts taken from reference TRBV5-1 and TRBJ2-7, reads KAGVTQTPRYLIKTRGQQVTLSCSPISGHRSVSWYQQTPGQGLQFLFEYFSETQRNKGNFPGRFSGRQFSNSRSEMNVSTLELGDSALYLCASSAADIASYEQYFGPGTRLTVT.

The chain has TRBV6-6 and TRBJ2-1; TRBD2 matches 8 bases. Germline V gene data show CDR1 as MNHNY and CDR2 as SVGAGI (reference sequence). The CDR3 has 13 residues. The V and J ends lost 2 bases and 9 bases, in that order; junction bases with no gene match: 3. The CDR3 protein is CASSYGTSSEQFF. CDR3 coding DNA: TGTGCCAGCAGTTACGGGACTAGTAGTGAGCAGTTCTTC.

This sequence joins TRBV28 and TRBJ1-6; D unresolved. This CDR3 contains 14 residues. V dropped 2 bases and J dropped 7 bases, with 9 bases sitting between them. Germline lookup yields CDR1 MDHEN and CDR2 SYDVKM. CDR3 bases: TGTGCCAGCAGTTTAGGCCCGGGGAATTCACCCCTCCACTTT. Protein sequence: CASSLGPGNSPLHF.

The chain carries TRBV27 and TRBJ2-7; 12 bases align to TRBD2. Germline V CDR1 and CDR2: MNHEY, SMNVEV (reference sequence). The length of the CDR3 is 15 residues. V lost 5 bases and J lost 6; bases outside the gene matches: 8. The CDR3 here is CASSRLAGVPLEQYF. CDR3 in DNA: TGTGCCAGCAGTCGACTAGCGGGAGTACCCCTCGAGCAGTACTTC.

The chain couples TRBV5-6 to TRBJ1-5; D gene uncertain. Germline CDR1 SGHDT, CDR2 YYEEEE. The V end was cut by 1 base, the J end by 5 bases, with 16 bases between. The CDR3 runs 16 residues. CDR3 sequence: CASSLWSRGEDQPQHF. The CDR3 nucleotides read TGTGCCAGCAGCTTGTGGTCTCGGGGAGAAGATCAGCCCCAGCATTTT.

The chain is built from TRBV19 and TRBJ2-5; D is unresolved. CDR1 and CDR2 (germline): LNHDA, SQIVND (reference sequence). Trimming shortened V by 5 bases and J by 4 bases, and 5 bases separated the two germline ends. The CDR3 has 11 residues. CDR3 in amino acids: CASSLGETQYF. The CDR3 coding sequence is TGTGCCAGTAGTCTGGGAGAGACCCAGTACTTC. The entire variable domain, with the rest obtained from reference TRBV19 and TRBJ2-5, is as follows: DGGITQSPKYLFRKEGQNVTLSCEQNLNHDAMYWYRQDPGQGLRLIYYSQIVNDFQKGDIAEGYSVSREKKESFPLTVTSAQKNPTAFYLCASSLGETQYFGPGTRLLVL.

J is TRBJ1-5 and V is TRBV28; a possible D gene is TRBD1 (6 bases). V shed 2 bases and J shed 7 bases, with 15 bases lying between them. The CDR3 spans 15 residues. Per the germline V gene, CDR1 is MDHEN and CDR2 is SYDVKM. In nucleotides, the CDR3 is TGTGCCAGCAGTTTAAGAGGCCAGGGGAGGCAGCCCCAGCATTTT. Its protein product is CASSLRGQGRQPQHF.

This chain connects TRBV7-9 to TRBJ2-7; 9 bases are shared with TRBD1. Germline V gene lookup returns CDR1 SEHNR and CDR2 FQNEAQ (reference sequence). The CDR3 is 18 residues long. The ends lost 5 bases at V and 1 base at J; junction bases unmatched: 15. The CDR3 DNA sequence: TGTGCCAGCAGCCTAACCCCGGGACAGGGTAATAGTTCCTACGAGCAGTACTTC. This sequence encodes CASSLTPGQGNSSYEQYF.

The chain recombines TRBV28 with TRBJ1-5; D is ambiguous. Germline CDR1 reads MDHEN; CDR2 reads SYDVKM. Trimming cost V 5 bases and J 6 bases, with 17 bases left between them. The CDR3 extends over 15 amino acids. The CDR3 spells CASSRAESGGQPQHF. CDR3 sequence (DNA): TGTGCCAGCAGTAGGGCAGAGAGCGGAGGTCAGCCCCAGCATTTT.

V is TRBV4-1 and J is TRBJ1-6, with 9 nucleotides matching TRBD1. CDR3 length: 16 residues. CDR1 is MGHRA and CDR2 is YSYEKL in the germline V gene. The V gene end was trimmed by 4 bases and the J gene end by 10 bases; junction bases not matched to a gene: 11. This CDR3 reads CASSLNRGLSGSPLHF. Here the CDR3 DNA reads TGCGCCAGCAGCCTTAACAGGGGGCTTTCGGGATCACCCCTCCACTTT.

The rearrangement uses TRBV7-9 and TRBJ1-4, with a possible D match to TRBD1 (6 bases). CDR3 length: 15 amino acids. V was pared by 2 bases and J by 6 bases, with 13 bases between. Germline V gives CDR1 SEHNR, CDR2 FQNEAQ (reference sequence). The CDR3 DNA reads TGTGCCAGCAGCTTAATGGGGGGCGAGGATGAAAAACTGTTTTTT. Protein product: CASSLMGGEDEKLFF.

The chain recombines TRBV29-1 with TRBJ2-5; either TRBD1 or TRBD2 may supply D (6 bases each). There are 15 residues in the CDR3. Trimming took 7 bases from V and 1 from J, leaving 19 bases between them. Germline V gene sequence: CDR1 SQVTM, CDR2 ANQGSEA. The CDR3 nucleotides are TGCAGCGCATTTGGGACTTTGGACAGCCAAGAGACCCAGTACTTC. Protein sequence: CSAFGTLDSQETQYF.

For the CDR3, the DNA is TGTGCCATCAGTGGTGGGGGGGCGGTTGGCTACACCTTC. Residues: CAISGGGAVGYTF. The rearrangement links TRBV10-3 to TRBJ1-2; D might be TRBD1 (6 bases). Germline V gene data show CDR1 as ENHRY and CDR2 as SYGVKD. The CDR3 sequence is 13 residues long. V lost 4 bases and J lost 7, with 13 bases in between.

This clone has just a few counts. This sequence joins TRBV5-1 and TRBJ2-5; 12 bases agree with TRBD1. Germline V gene sequence: CDR1 SGHRS, CDR2 YFSETQ. Trimming removed 2 bases from V and 3 bases from J; junction bases left unmatched: 8. The CDR3 extends over 17 amino acids. The CDR3: CASSLGTGGFSKETQYF. In DNA form, the CDR3 reads TGCGCCAGCAGCTTAGGGACAGGGGGCTTTAGCAAAGAGACCCAGTACTTC.

This chain connects TRBV5-6 to TRBJ1-2; D remains ambiguous. Trimming took off 2 bases at V and 4 bases at J, with 6 bases between the two ends. The germline V gene encodes CDR1 SGHDT and CDR2 YYEEEE. The CDR3 contains 12 residues. The CDR3 DNA follows: TGTGCCAGCAGCTTAACCAGCTATGGCTACACCTTC. This sequence encodes CASSLTSYGYTF. Drawing the rest from reference TRBV5-6 and TRBJ1-2, the complete variable domain is DAGVTQSPTHLIKTRGQQVTLRCSPKSGHDTVSWYQQALGQGPQFIFQYYEEEERQRGNFPDRFSGHQFPNYSSELNVNALLLGDSALYLCASSLTSYGYTFGSGTRLTVV.

The chain uses TRBV5-4 and TRBJ2-5; 8 nucleotides match TRBD2. The CDR3 extends over 14 amino acids. After removal of 3 bases from V and 2 bases from J, the junction contained 3 bases not matched to a gene. Germline CDR1 SGHNT, CDR2 YYREEE (reference sequence). CDR3 residues: CASSYQRGQETQYF. The CDR3 DNA is TGTGCCAGCAGCTACCAGCGGGGGCAAGAGACCCAGTACTTC. The complete variable domain, with remaining parts taken from reference TRBV5-4 and TRBJ2-5, reads ETGVTQSPTHLIKTRGQQVTLRCSSQSGHNTVSWYQQALGQGPQFIFQYYREEENGRGNFPPRFSGLQFPNYSSELNVNALELDDSALYLCASSYQRGQETQYFGPGTRLLVL.

The V call is TRBV27, the J call TRBJ1-5; tentative D call: TRBD1 (5 bases). The CDR3 is 13 amino acids. Germline lookup yields CDR1 MNHEY and CDR2 SMNVEV (reference sequence). V lost 2 bases and J lost 5, with 7 bases in between. In DNA form, the CDR3 reads TGTGCCAGCAGTTTACAGGGTCATCAGCCCCAGCATTTT. Translated, it gives CASSLQGHQPQHF.

For the CDR3, the DNA is TGTGCCAGCAGCCTGGGTTTTGTGCACTACGAGCAGTACTTC. This gives the protein CASSLGFVHYEQYF. This chain connects TRBV28 to TRBJ2-7; D call uncertain. Germline lookup yields CDR1 MDHEN and CDR2 SYDVKM. The V end lost 6 bases, the J end lost 3 bases, and 15 bases lay between the germline ends. The CDR3 covers 14 residues.

This chain connects TRBV18 to TRBJ2-3; 7 nucleotides agree with TRBD1. The junction had 11 bases not matched to a gene; V was cut back by 0 bases and J by 5 bases. Germline-derived CDR1 and CDR2 are KGHSH and LQKENI. The CDR3 has 17 amino acids. CDR3 sequence reads: CASSPPKAGGYVDTQYF. The CDR3 DNA follows: TGTGCCAGCTCACCACCGAAGGCAGGGGGATATGTAGATACGCAGTATTTT.

The V call is TRBV6-5, the J call TRBJ2-3; 8 positions agree with TRBD1. Trimming cost V 6 bases and J 3 bases; bases outside gene matches: 5. The CDR3 is made up of 14 amino acids. Germline CDR1 reads MNHEY; CDR2 reads SVGAGI. The CDR3 sequence is CASSLRDRTDTQYF. The CDR3 DNA is TGTGCCAGCAGCCTGCGGGACAGGACAGATACGCAGTATTTT.

The chain carries TRBV5-1 and TRBJ2-1; no firm D call. From germline, CDR1 is SGHRS and CDR2 YFSETQ. The CDR3 has 13 amino acids. Between the trimmed V and J ends, which lost 0 bases and 8 bases, there was a span of 9 bases. The CDR3 nucleotides are TGCGCCAGCAGCTTGGTCCGCTTTGATGAGCAGTTCTTC. Translating gives CASSLVRFDEQFF.

The chain carries TRBV5-1 and TRBJ1-2; possibly TRBD1 for D (6 bases). Trimming shortened V by 0 bases and J by 3 bases, and 9 bases separated the two germline ends. Germline lookup yields CDR1 SGHRS and CDR2 YFSETQ. CDR3 size: 14 residues. CDR3 bases: TGCGCCAGCAGCTTGGGTCAGGGGCACTATGGCTACACCTTC. This sequence encodes CASSLGQGHYGYTF.

The chain recombines TRBV7-9 with TRBJ2-4, with 7 bases identical to TRBD2. Trimming cost V 5 bases and J 0 bases; bases outside gene matches: 7. Germline assignment: CDR1 SEHNR and CDR2 FQNEAQ (reference sequence). The CDR3 length is 16 residues. The CDR3 sequence is CASSSTGGLAKNIQYF. In DNA, the CDR3 is TGTGCCAGCAGCAGCACGGGGGGACTAGCCAAAAACATTCAGTACTTC.

The gene calls are TRBV19 and TRBJ2-7, with D possibly being TRBD2 (6 bases). The V end lost 2 bases, the J end lost 2 bases, and 13 bases lay between the germline ends. Germline CDR1 is LNHDA and CDR2 is SQIVND (reference sequence). The CDR3 sequence is 15 residues long. For the CDR3, the DNA is TGTGCCAGTAGTATATACGGCGGGGAGGCCTACGAGCAGTACTTC. Its translation is CASSIYGGEAYEQYF.

The chain links TRBV30 to TRBJ2-3; the D gene is possibly TRBD2 (6 bases). The length of the CDR3 is 15 residues. CDR1 GTSNPN and CDR2 SVGIG come from the germline V gene (reference sequence). The V end was cut by 2 bases, the J end by 5 bases, with 17 bases between. The CDR3, as DNA: TGTGCCTGGAGTTGGGACTCAAAATCCGGAGATACGCAGTATTTT. Protein: CAWSWDSKSGDTQYF.

The V gene is TRBV28, the J gene TRBJ1-4; D gene uncertain. The CDR3 sequence is 14 residues long. V was shortened by 3 bases and J by 6 bases, with 11 bases between the two germline ends. Germline-derived CDR1 and CDR2 are MDHEN and SYDVKM. The CDR3 sequence: CASSFVQRDEKLFF. CDR3 nucleotides: TGTGCCAGCAGTTTCGTACAGCGAGATGAAAAACTGTTTTTT.

This clone appeared a single time. The chain recombines TRBV28 with TRBJ2-7; TRBD2 is a possible D gene (6 bases). The CDR3 runs to 14 residues. CDR1 and CDR2 (germline): MDHEN, SYDVKM. V lost 6 bases and J lost 0, with 12 bases in between. The DNA for the CDR3 is TGTGCCAGCAGGAGGGGAGGATACTCCTACGAGCAGTACTTC. This encodes CASRRGGYSYEQYF.

V usage is TRBV4-1 and J usage is TRBJ1-2; 7 nucleotides line up with TRBD1. This CDR3 comprises 15 residues. V trimming: 0 bases; J trimming: 4 bases; junction bases outside the gene matches: 5. CDR1 is MGHRA and CDR2 is YSYEKL in the germline V gene. CDR3 in DNA: TGCGCCAGCAGCCAAGATCTTCGGGACAGCTATGGCTACACCTTC. Translating gives CASSQDLRDSYGYTF.